A single T cell receptor beta chain is shown here with its context. What it binds is not known. These data originate in a study of T cells in Graves' hyperthyroidism and ophthalmopathy. Whole-study results and caveats: Researchers found most expanded thyroid clonotypes above 0.001 in blood as well. A 13 V-J signature model discriminated ophthalmopathy versus stable hyperthyroidism.

What was amplified from RNA transcripts were TCR beta CDR3 regions. The primer set for the first-round RT-PCR of the TCR CDR3 was HTBI. TCRdb analysed the multiplex PCR reads with MiXCR anew, one entry per CDR3 protein. The repertoire holds 100,000 to 140,000 distinct CDR3 sequences, about 15% seen once, with around two fifths in the top ten. Diagnoses were made from clinical symptoms, serum measures (thyroxine and TRAb), thyroid ultrasound and orbital computed tomography. The PBMCs studied were ones that came from 10 ml fresh peripheral blood. This receptor was taken from a woman aged 45-65 years with Graves' hyperthyroidism. Source material: blood.

CDR3 in DNA: TGTGCCTGGAGTGTTACAGGGAACAATCAGCCCCAGCATTTT. It is translated as CAWSVTGNNQPQHF. The V call is TRBV30, the J call TRBJ1-5; a possible D gene is TRBD1 (6 bases). This CDR3 comprises 14 residues. Trimming took off 0 bases at V and 3 bases at J, with 9 bases between the two ends. The V gene's germline CDR1 is GTSNPN and CDR2 SVGIG (reference sequence).